Listed below are T cell receptor beta chains from one sample, sequenced in a study of cytomegalovirus exposure and HLA in healthy donors. TCRdb keeps only in-frame clones here, not all; method: immunoSEQ multiplex PCR. The sample includes some 150,000 clones, about two thirds of them seen just once. The sequenced sample consisted of PBMCs. The source is a human donor in good health. The CDR3 runs from the conserved cysteine through the conserved F or W. Clone size appears in some rows only: once, few, many, or a class for an expanded clone.

V	size	J	CDR3
TRBV7-2	-	TRBJ2-7	CASSLGGEASYEQYF
TRBV2	-	TRBJ1-2	CASSERSGTVYGYTF
TRBV15	-	TRBJ1-6	CATSPRSRANNSPLHF
TRBV19	-	TRBJ1-2	CASSPVGGASGYTF
TRBV30	many	TRBJ2-7	CAWSAGTGDYEQYF
TRBV18	-	TRBJ2-3	CASSPTAGGPISDTQYF
TRBV10-3	-	TRBJ2-5	CAIRDGQSETQYF
TRBV29-1	few	TRBJ2-7	CSGLQGSYEQYF
TRBV9	few	TRBJ1-1	CASSPRDRENTEAFF
TRBV11-3	-	TRBJ2-3	CASSKRTGGLDTQYF
TRBV2	-	TRBJ2-1	CASSEGVRGGYNEQFF
TRBV4-1	-	TRBJ2-4	CASSQLRGAKNIQYF
TRBV5-1	-	TRBJ2-5	CASSNRDRGGETQYF
TRBV7-9	-	TRBJ1-5	CASSRAVGEANQPQHF
TRBV12-5	-	TRBJ2-5	CASGPPVSGGRETQYF
TRBV9	-	TRBJ1-1	CASSFLLGGARNTEAFF
TRBV27	-	TRBJ1-2	CASSPWGDYGYTF
TRBV6-1	few	TRBJ2-1	CASSEVRGQGEQFF
TRBV6-5	-	TRBJ2-1	CASSYNPPGQNNEQFF
TRBV19	-	TRBJ1-3	CASGIGWDSSFSGNTIYF
TRBV2	-	TRBJ2-3	CASLKTSPTDTQYF
TRBV5-1	-	TRBJ2-5	CASSLDRMGRETQYF
TRBV27	-	TRBJ2-1	CASSFLDSYNEQFF
TRBV19	-	TRBJ1-2	CASSLRGAGGYTF
TRBV5-1	-	TRBJ1-6	CASSPSGPGGNSPLHF
TRBV6-5	-	TRBJ1-1	CASTLTWQNTEAFF
TRBV19	-	TRBJ2-3	CASSIRLALDTQYF
TRBV9	-	TRBJ2-1	CASSLTIRGEQFF
TRBV2	-	TRBJ1-1	CASSEVEGEGGRTEAFF